The source of this T cell receptor beta chain is a study of T cells in tumors after PD-1 blockade. Whole-study context: On average, peripheral blood gave some 110,000 TCR templates and over 30,000 unique clonotypes.

Input was 616 ng to 6,004 ng of genomic DNA from tumor or blood. Concerning this clone itself: Its antigen is unidentified.

Study-level findings and limits: Around 37% of tumor TCR clonotypes were also found in blood.

Profiled with immunoSEQ multiplex PCR; TCRdb holds only in-frame clones, not every one. The profile shows approximately 60,000 clones, roughly 77% of them singletons. The V end lost 5 bases, the J end lost 7 bases, and 20 bases lay between the germline ends. This CDR3 spans 15 amino acids. Germline CDR1 SNHLY, CDR2 FYNNEI. The specimen comprised PBMCs, sampled before anti-PD-1 treatment. The sequence came from a human donor with basal cell carcinoma. The chain couples TRBV2 to TRBJ1-2; D is undetermined. The CDR3 spells CASSPSRSFMGGYTF. The DNA of the CDR3 is TGTGCCAGCAGTCCCTCGAGGTCTTTTATGGGTGGCTACACCTTC.